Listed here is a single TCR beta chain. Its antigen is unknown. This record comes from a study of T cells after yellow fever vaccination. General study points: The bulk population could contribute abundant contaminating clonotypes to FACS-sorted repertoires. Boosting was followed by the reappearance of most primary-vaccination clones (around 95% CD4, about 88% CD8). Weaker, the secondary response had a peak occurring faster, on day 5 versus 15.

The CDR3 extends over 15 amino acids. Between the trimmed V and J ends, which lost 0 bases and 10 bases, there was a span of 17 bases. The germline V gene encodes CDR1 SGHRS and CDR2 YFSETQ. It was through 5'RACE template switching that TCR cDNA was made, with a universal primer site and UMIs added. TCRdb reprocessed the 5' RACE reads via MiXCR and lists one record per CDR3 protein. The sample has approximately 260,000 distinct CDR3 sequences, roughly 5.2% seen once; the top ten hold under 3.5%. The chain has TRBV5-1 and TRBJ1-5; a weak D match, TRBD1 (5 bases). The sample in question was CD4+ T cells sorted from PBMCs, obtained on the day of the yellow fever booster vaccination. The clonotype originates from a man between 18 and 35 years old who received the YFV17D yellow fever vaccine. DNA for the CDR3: TGCGCCAGCAGCTTGGCCGGGGACGACCGTCATCCCCAGCATTTT. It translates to CASSLAGDDRHPQHF.